This passage covers 18 T cell receptor beta chains from one sample sequenced in a study of regulatory and conventional T cells in RAG deficiency (dated by TCRdb to the late 2010s). Before genomic DNA extraction, conventional CD4+ T cells were purified from blood as CD25-low CD127-high cells. Receptors were amplified or captured by the immunoSEQ multiplex PCR assay. In TCRdb, the immuneACCESS table is reduced to in-frame sequences with V and J assigned. These tables do not hold every clone; where another copy was compared, an unresolved V gene accounts for under half, and the others remain unexplained. Counted in this sample were approximately 30,000 clones; around 96% of them appeared once. The ten largest make up about 0.35% of the sample. This same sample was also part of a study on regulatory T cells. Per the second study: For the multiplex PCR, 52 forward TRBV primers and 13 reverse TRBJ primers were used, and amplification bias was corrected with both assay-based and computational methods.

Sequencing used CD25- CD4+ T cells sorted from blood. The receptors here all came from a human donor in good health.

V is TRBV21-1 and J is TRBJ1-5; TRBD1, the table's D call, was not compared with the DNA. TRBV21-1 is deemed a pseudogene. CDR3 size: 20 residues. The CDR3 region is CASSKDLASRQGASDQPQHF. In DNA, the CDR3 is TGTGCCAGCAGCAAAGATTTGGCAAGCAGGCAGGGGGCGTCTGATCAGCCCCAGCATTTT.

This chain links TRBV30 with TRBJ1-2; unclear D gene. Looked up from germline, CDR1 is GTSNPN and CDR2 is SVGIG (reference sequence). The CDR3 runs 13 residues. V lost 0 bases to trimming and J lost 8 bases, with 13 bases between them. The CDR3 protein is CAWSVRRLRGYTF. Here the CDR3 DNA reads TGTGCCTGGAGTGTTAGACGTCTGAGGGGCTACACCTTC.

This chain uses TRBV5-1 with TRBJ2-1, with D maybe TRBD2 (6 bases). Germline V lookup: CDR1 SGHRS, CDR2 YFSETQ. V lost 5 bases to trimming and J lost 0 bases, with 9 bases between them. This CDR3 region has 14 residues. This CDR3 reads CASREGGSYNEQFF. Here the CDR3 DNA reads TGCGCCAGCAGGGAGGGAGGCTCCTACAATGAGCAGTTCTTC.

J is TRBJ1-5 and V is TRBV4-1; 10 bases fit TRBD1. The V segment lost 3 bases and the J segment 5 bases; nucleotides outside the gene matches: 10. The CDR3 runs 17 residues. Germline CDR1 and CDR2: MGHRA and YSYEKL. CDR3 amino acids: CASSHEIDRGRDQPQHF. In DNA, the CDR3 is TGCGCCAGCAGCCACGAGATAGACAGGGGGCGAGATCAGCCCCAGCATTTT.

This chain joins TRBV6-1 and TRBJ2-1; 9 nucleotides agree with TRBD2. With V trimmed by 4 bases and J by 3 bases, 7 bases remained unmatched. Per the germline V gene, CDR1 is MNHNS and CDR2 is SASEGT. The CDR3 covers 16 residues. CDR3 sequence (DNA): TGTGCCAGCAGTGGTCTTGCGGGAGGGAACTACAATGAGCAGTTCTTC. This translates into CASSGLAGGNYNEQFF.

This clone has more than one count but fewer than ten. The CDR3 bases are TGTGCCAGCAGTTATTCAACAAGCTCTGGAAACACCATATATTTT. Its protein is CASSYSTSSGNTIYF. This chain links TRBV6-5 with TRBJ1-3; D not resolved. The germline V gene encodes CDR1 MNHEY and CDR2 SVGAGI. The V end was cut by 3 bases, the J end by 0 bases, with 9 bases between. This CDR3 has 15 residues.

The chain employs TRBV28 and TRBJ2-1; the match to TRBD2 covers 12 bases. The CDR3 is 15 residues long. CDR1 and CDR2 from the germline V gene are MDHEN and SYDVKM. J lost 0 bases, V lost 8 bases, and 2 bases had no gene match. Here the CDR3 DNA reads TGTGCCAGCGGGACTAGCGGGCCCTCCTACAATGAGCAGTTCTTC. Protein product: CASGTSGPSYNEQFF.

The chain uses TRBV4-3 and TRBJ2-2; D possibly corresponds to TRBD1 (6 bases). Trimming left V 1 base short and J 3 bases short, with 9 bases between. The germline gives CDR1 LGHNA, CDR2 YSLEER. The CDR3 is made up of 15 amino acids. The CDR3 DNA reads TGCGCCAGCAGCCAAGTCCCAGGGGACACCGGGGAGCTGTTTTTT. This encodes CASSQVPGDTGELFF.

This chain uses TRBV5-1 with TRBJ2-4; a weak D match, TRBD2 (6 bases). The V end was cut by 4 bases, the J end by 7 bases, with 15 bases between. From germline, CDR1 is SGHRS and CDR2 YFSETQ. The CDR3 runs 14 residues. CDR3 sequence reads: CASSTSGGRNIQYF. Written as DNA, the CDR3 is TGCGCCAGCAGCACCAGTGGGGGGAGGAACATTCAGTACTTC. The variable domain in full, completed from reference TRBV5-1 and TRBJ2-4, reads KAGVTQTPRYLIKTRGQQVTLSCSPISGHRSVSWYQQTPGQGLQFLFEYFSETQRNKGNFPGRFSGRQFSNSRSEMNVSTLELGDSALYLCASSTSGGRNIQYFGAGTRLSVL.

A single count supports this clone. One end of the junction is discordant with germline, which a read error may explain. At the DNA level, this CDR3 is encoded by other sequences in the same sample as well. J is TRBJ1-6 and V is TRBV18; 7 bases align to TRBD1. CDR3 length: 14 amino acids. Germline V gene lookup returns CDR1 KGHSH and CDR2 LQKENI. DNA of the CDR3: TGTGCCAGCTCACCCGGGACAGCTAATTCCCCCCTCCACTTT. Translated, it gives CASSPGTANSPLHF.

The V gene is TRBV7-9, the J gene TRBJ1-1, with TRBD1 matching 8 bases. This CDR3 is 14 amino acids long. Germline CDR1 reads SEHNR; CDR2 reads FQNEAQ (reference sequence). The trim removed 5 bases at V and 4 bases at J, leaving 6 bases unmatched. In DNA form, the CDR3 reads TGTGCCAGCAGCCCAGGACAGGGCGGCACTGAAGCTTTCTTT. This codes for CASSPGQGGTEAFF.

The V and J genes are TRBV9 and TRBJ2-7, with 9 bases fitting TRBD1. V shed 0 bases and J 3 bases; nucleotides not matched to a gene: 4. Germline V gene sequence: CDR1 SGDLS, CDR2 YYNGEE. The CDR3 is made up of 15 amino acids. CDR3: CASSVGDREYYEQYF. For the CDR3, the DNA is TGTGCCAGCAGCGTAGGGGACAGGGAGTACTACGAGCAGTACTTC.

V and J are TRBV5-5 and TRBJ2-3; maybe TRBD2 (6 bases). CDR3 length equals 12 residues. The V and J ends lost 3 bases and 4 bases respectively, with 6 bases between them. The germline V gene has CDR1 SGHKS and CDR2 YYEKEE (reference sequence). CDR3 DNA sequence: TGTGCCAGCAGCTCGGGAGCAGATACGCAGTATTTT. It translates to CASSSGADTQYF.

The V gene is TRBV29-1, the J gene TRBJ1-1, with 9 bases matching TRBD1. The V gene end was trimmed by 7 bases and the J gene end by 1 base; junction bases not matched to a gene: 4. The CDR3 runs to 13 residues. Per germline, CDR1 SQVTM and CDR2 ANQGSEA. The CDR3 is CSGGQGENTEAFF. CDR3 bases: TGCAGCGGGGGACAGGGCGAGAACACTGAAGCTTTCTTT.

Concerning this clone: In the same sample, other DNA sequences code for this CDR3. The chain is built from TRBV5-1 and TRBJ1-5; possibly TRBD1 for D (6 bases). Germline CDR1 and CDR2: SGHRS and YFSETQ. Trimming shortened V by 4 bases and J by 0 bases, and 11 bases separated the two germline ends. The CDR3 has 15 residues. CDR3 nucleotides: TGCGCCAGCAGCCCGGACAGCCCTAGCAATCAGCCCCAGCATTTT. Translated: CASSPDSPSNQPQHF.

This sequence joins TRBV29-1 and TRBJ2-7; the D is unclear. This CDR3 spans 11 amino acids. V lost 2 bases, J lost 2 bases, and 4 bases lay in between. Germline V lookup: CDR1 SQVTM, CDR2 ANQGSEA. This CDR3 is CSVESAYEQYF. CDR3 bases: TGCAGCGTTGAATCGGCCTACGAGCAGTACTTC.

This clone was observed once. CDR3 bases: TGCGCCAGCAGCCCCTATGGACTAGCGGGAGCTGGGGCAGATACGCAGTATTTT. Protein product: CASSPYGLAGAGADTQYF. This rearrangement joins TRBV4-1 to TRBJ2-3, with 13 bases aligning to TRBD2. CDR1 MGHRA and CDR2 YSYEKL come from the germline V gene. V lost 4 bases, J lost 4 bases, and 11 bases stayed unmatched. The CDR3 loop spans 18 amino acids.

The V and J genes are TRBV19 and TRBJ2-3, with 10 bases aligning to TRBD2. The J segment lost 5 bases and the V segment lost 11 bases, leaving 16 bases of the junction unmatched. Germline V lookup: CDR1 LNHDA, CDR2 SQIVND (reference sequence). The CDR3 is made up of 16 amino acids. The CDR3 nucleotides are TGTGCCCGCCCGGGGCTAGCGGGAGCCTTGAGAGATACGCAGTATTTT. Protein sequence: CARPGLAGALRDTQYF.